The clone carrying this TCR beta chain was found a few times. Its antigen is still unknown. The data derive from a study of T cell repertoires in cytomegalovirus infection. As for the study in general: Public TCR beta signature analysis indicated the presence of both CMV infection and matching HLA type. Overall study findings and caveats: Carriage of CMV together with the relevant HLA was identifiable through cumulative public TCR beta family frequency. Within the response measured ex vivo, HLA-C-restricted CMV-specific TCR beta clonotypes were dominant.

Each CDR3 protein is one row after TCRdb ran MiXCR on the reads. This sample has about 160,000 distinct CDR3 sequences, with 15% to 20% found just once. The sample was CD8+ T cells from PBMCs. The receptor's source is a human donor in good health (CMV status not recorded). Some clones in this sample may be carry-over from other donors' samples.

The CDR3 DNA is TGTGCCAGCAGCTTATTGGGACTAGCGCCGAACAATGAGCAGTTCTTC. Its translation is CASSLLGLAPNNEQFF. The rearrangement links TRBV7-9 to TRBJ2-1; TRBD2 matches at 10 bases. The V gene's germline CDR1 is SEHNR and CDR2 FQNEAQ (reference sequence). With 2 bases clipped from V and 5 bases from J, the junction kept 6 bases outside the gene matches. This CDR3 has 16 amino acids. Full variable domain (rest looked up from reference TRBV7-9 and TRBJ2-1): DTGVSQNPRHKITKRGQNVTFRCDPISEHNRLYWYRQTLGQGPEFLTYFQNEAQLEKSRLLSDRFSAERPKGSFSTLEIQRTEQGDSAMYLCASSLLGLAPNNEQFFGPGTRLTVL.